This TCR beta chain is drawn from a study of PD-1 blockade in classical Hodgkin lymphoma. Study-wide context: Nivolumab 3 mg/kg was given intravenously every 2 weeks. Study-level points and caveats: Individuals who commenced nivolumab within less than 1 year of ASCT were excluded.

After autologous stem cell transplantation all patients relapsed, and prior brentuximab vedotin exposure differed between cohorts. This CDR3 has 16 amino acids. Germline values: CDR1 LNHDA, CDR2 SQIVND (reference sequence). Trimming shortened V by 1 base and J by 8 bases, and 17 bases separated the two germline ends. Here immunoSEQ multiplex PCR was the method, and the copy in TCRdb shows in-frame clones only, minus some. The data show 25,000 to 35,000 clones, roughly 85% seen once. About this clone: Its antigen is as yet unknown.

Sequenced here: peripheral blood mononuclear cells (PBMCs), sampled before the second cycle of nivolumab. The genes are TRBV19 and TRBJ1-4, with TRBD1 as a possible D gene (6 bases). This clonotype was sampled from a human donor with classical Hodgkin lymphoma. CDR3: CASSIARGPLGEKLFF. The DNA for the CDR3 is TGTGCCAGTAGTATAGCCCGGGGGCCGCTGGGGGAAAAACTGTTTTTT.